Shown below are 15 T cell receptor beta chains from a single sample sequenced in a study of T cells after yellow fever vaccination (dated by TCRdb to about 2019). The treatment or condition label for this specimen denotes: live attenuated yellow fever vaccine strain. The library was prepared using 5' RACE. Instrument on record: Illumina HiSeq 2500. Using fastp at Q25 and MiXCR, TCRdb reprocessed the public reads and kept productive beta chains. All rows with the same CDR3 protein become a single entry with the most common DNA and genes. For this sample the table gives 200,000 to 300,000 distinct CDR3 sequences, of which 10% to 15% were detected only once. The ten most abundant clones make up about 0.51% of the sample. The material sequenced was CD4+ T cells sorted from PBMCs, taken 45 days after the yellow fever booster vaccination. The receptors stem from a man aged 25-45 years who received the YFV17D yellow fever vaccine.

This chain uses TRBV10-3 with TRBJ2-1; TRBD2 is a possible D gene (5 bases). The CDR3 runs to 15 residues. CDR1 and CDR2 from the germline V gene are ENHRY and SYGVKD. Trimming pared 3 bases from V and 3 bases from J, leaving 12 bases between. For the CDR3, the DNA is TGTGCCATCAGTGAAGGGCGGGCGAGCTACAATGAGCAGTTCTTC. Its translation: CAISEGRASYNEQFF.

This clonotype was seen ten or more times. The chain couples TRBV20-1 to TRBJ2-2, with D hard to call. Looked up from germline, CDR1 is DFQATT and CDR2 is SNEGSKA (reference sequence). The CDR3 is 11 residues long. V was clipped by 6 bases and J by 6 bases, with 8 bases between them. CDR3 nucleotides: TGCAGTGCCCGGCCCCCCGGGGAGCTGTTTTTT. It translates to CSARPPGELFF.

This clonotype appeared many times. The CDR3 DNA follows: TGTGCCAGCACCCAGGGGGCTAGCGGGAGGTACAATGAGCAGTTCTTC. Its protein is CASTQGASGRYNEQFF. The rearrangement links TRBV2 to TRBJ2-1, with 11 bases aligning to TRBD2. The CDR3 length is 16 residues. The ends lost 7 bases at V and 4 bases at J; junction bases unmatched: 9. Germline-derived CDR1 and CDR2 are SNHLY and FYNNEI.

Of note for this clonotype: Just one base apart from a much larger clone, this may be a read error. The chain links TRBV29-1 to TRBJ2-7; either TRBD1 or TRBD2 may fit D (5 bases each). With 6 bases removed from V and 2 bases from J, the gap between germline ends came to 20 bases. The CDR3 length is 15 residues. The germline CDR1 and CDR2 sequences are SQVTM and ANQGSEA. Written as DNA, the CDR3 is TGCAGCGTGGGGAAGGTGGGACGGGGAACCTACGAGCAGTACTTC. Translation gives CSVGKVGRGTYEQYF.

This clonotype was counted a few times. This chain connects TRBV5-1 to TRBJ2-3, with TRBD2 matching over 8 bases. Germline CDR1 SGHRS, CDR2 YFSETQ. The CDR3 runs 14 residues. V lost 5 bases and J lost 4; bases outside the gene matches: 6. This CDR3 is CASRTGGSADTQYF. The CDR3 DNA follows: TGCGCCAGCAGAACGGGAGGGAGCGCAGATACGCAGTATTTT.

The CDR3 here is CASSLRGQGRKTEAFF. The CDR3 DNA reads TGTGCCAGCAGTTTGAGAGGACAGGGGAGGAAGACTGAAGCTTTCTTT. The J gene is TRBJ1-1, the V gene TRBV12-3 or TRBV12-4, with 9 bases identical to TRBD1. Trimming at V came to 3 bases and at J to 5 bases, leaving 10 bases not matched to a gene. The CDR3 runs 16 residues.

The table lists this clonotype with many counts. V is TRBV5-1 and J is TRBJ2-1, with no clear D. The CDR3 covers 14 residues. Germline CDR1 and CDR2: SGHRS and YFSETQ. With 0 bases removed from V and 3 bases from J, the gap between germline ends came to 7 bases. CDR3 loop: CASSLASGYNEQFF. DNA of the CDR3: TGCGCCAGCAGCTTGGCCTCGGGCTACAATGAGCAGTTCTTC.

CDR3 nucleotides: TGTGCCAGCAGCCCCAATATGGCTCAGCCCCAGCATTTT. Encoded protein: CASSPNMAQPQHF. The V gene is TRBV6-1, the J gene TRBJ1-5; D ambiguous. This CDR3 is built from 13 residues. CDR1 MNHNS and CDR2 SASEGT come from the germline V gene. Trimming pared 6 bases from V and 6 bases from J, leaving 12 bases between.

This clonotype turned up a few times. V and J are TRBV7-2 and TRBJ2-1; D uncertain. This CDR3 has 13 residues. The V end was cut by 6 bases, the J end by 4 bases, with 10 bases between. From germline, CDR1 is SGHTA and CDR2 FQGNSA. The CDR3 coding sequence is TGTGCCAGCAGTGAGGCTGAATACAATGAGCAGTTCTTC. It translates to CASSEAEYNEQFF.

This sequence joins TRBV27 and TRBJ1-6; 7 bases agree with TRBD1. The CDR3 consists of 15 residues. Looked up from germline, CDR1 is MNHEY and CDR2 is SMNVEV (reference sequence). V lost 5 bases to trimming and J lost 3 bases; unmatched junction nucleotides: 4. CDR3 in DNA: TGTGCCAGCAGTGACGGGACAGTCTATAATTCACCCCTCCACTTT. Translating gives CASSDGTVYNSPLHF.

The rearrangement links TRBV10-1 to TRBJ1-4; weak D call: TRBD1 (6 bases). V shed 5 bases and J shed 10 bases, with 17 bases lying between them. The CDR3 covers 14 residues. The germline V gene encodes CDR1 WNHNN and CDR2 SYGVQD (reference sequence). This CDR3 reads CASSRDIQAGKLFF. In DNA, the CDR3 is TGCGCCAGCAGTAGGGACATCCAAGCCGGAAAACTGTTTTTT.

A word on this clonotype: A much larger clone is a single base away; this may be a read error. The rearrangement uses TRBV15 and TRBJ2-7; D gene ambiguous. Germline loops: CDR1 LNHNV, CDR2 YYDKDF (reference sequence). The CDR3 sequence is 15 residues long. In DNA form, the CDR3 reads TGTGCCGCCAGCAGAGATCGGGCGAGCTCCTACGAGCAGTACTTC. It yields the protein CAASRDRASSYEQYF.

V and J are TRBV20-1 and TRBJ2-5, with D hard to call. The CDR3 is made up of 15 amino acids. The ends were cut back, 0 bases at V and 1 base at J, with 12 bases in the middle. CDR1 is DFQATT, CDR2 SNEGSKA, per germline (reference sequence). The CDR3 protein is CSARDLSSSQETQYF. Here the CDR3 DNA reads TGCAGTGCTAGAGATCTAAGTAGCAGCCAAGAGACCCAGTACTTC.

The J gene is TRBJ1-5, the V gene TRBV6-2 or TRBV6-3; D is unresolved. Germline-derived CDR1 and CDR2 are MNHEY and SVGEGT. The CDR3 loop spans 12 amino acids. Trimming took 7 bases from V and 3 from J, leaving 7 bases between them. CDR3 region: CASNLPNQPQHF. The CDR3, as DNA: TGTGCCAGCAACCTCCCCAATCAGCCCCAGCATTTT.

This clonotype showed up just a few times. The chain uses TRBV27 and TRBJ1-5; 10 nucleotides line up with TRBD1. V shed 8 bases and J 3 bases; nucleotides not matched to a gene: 7. This CDR3 is built from 15 residues. The germline V gene encodes CDR1 MNHEY and CDR2 SMNVEV (reference sequence). The CDR3 reads CASRPDRGNNQPQHF. The CDR3 bases are TGTGCCAGCCGGCCGGACAGGGGGAACAATCAGCCCCAGCATTTT.